Given below is one T cell receptor beta chain in context. In this sample, this clone turned up once. What this receptor recognizes is not known. It has no much larger one-base neighbor in the sample; base qualities were not kept. The data stem from a study of blood T cell repertoires in COVID-19 (dated by TCRdb to the early 2020s). Background on the whole study: Collaborator samples came from the United States, Italy and Spain and covered acute and convalescent phases of COVID-19. The prospective study material was composed of cDNA or gDNA derived from T cells, B-cell-depleted T cells, or PBMCs. Deeply sampled blood TCRbeta repertoires from subjects exposed to, actively infected with, or recovered from COVID-19 were included in the dataset. A freely available public database, intended as a resource for researchers studying the immune response to SARS-CoV-2, is where the repertoires were released. The samples were drawn from two sources: the first 160 participants of the ongoing ImmuneRACE study, and some 1,300 subjects contributed by 6 global collaborators. Nearly every sample came with metadata listing a de-identified subject ID, COVID-19 status, age in years and sex. Where HLA class I and class II types were available, the types were taken from metadata supplied by the sample provider, not from assay-based typing. The investigation overall reported the following: Clinical and demographic metadata were provided uncurated, with the amount varying by source and participant.

Measured from the cysteine to the phenylalanine, the CDR3 is 14 residues long. The only DNA kept is the CDR3, 42 bases in frame from the first base. The germline V gene encodes CDR1 MNHEY and CDR2 SVGEGT. The V end loses 5 bases and the J end loses 2 bases, and a stretch of 12 bases separates them. The immunoSEQ Assay, a bias-controlled multiplex PCR, was used to amplify TCRbeta CDR3 regions from genomic DNA. Under the source paper's analysis protocol: The number of nucleated cells in each sample was estimated by amplification of reference gene primers within the assay. Sequence reads were collapsed and filtered to measure the absolute abundance of every unique TCRbeta CDR3 rearrangement. Productive Simpson clonality was computed per sample as the square root of Simpson's diversity index over productive rearrangements. As stored in TCRdb, this immuneACCESS dataset retains in-frame rearrangements with V and J assigned. A fraction of the clones does not appear; measured against another copy, unresolved V genes explain less than half of the discrepancy, and the remainder lacks a known reason. V and J calls and clone size come straight from that table; D and trimming were deduced from the DNA. This sample is represented by some 200,000 clones; 75% to 90% of them were singletons. The top ten clones comprise approximately 5.2% of the sample.

One collaborating source in Seattle enrolled patients during active infection and followed them longitudinally through the course of disease. Collaborating institutions collected whole blood in K2EDTA tubes following their own protocols. For TCRbeta analysis, collaborators shipped samples in one of three forms: frozen whole blood, isolated PBMCs, or DNA extracted from either of those sample types. Input material: peripheral blood. The source is an older woman with COVID-19, enrolled during active disease. This receptor chain uses TRBV6-2 or TRBV6-3 and TRBJ2-5; the D gene is possibly TRBD2, with 7 bases matching. The CDR3 sequence is CASSRGGPQETQYF. The DNA sequence reads TGTGCCAGCAGTCGCGGGGGCCCGCAAGAGACCCAGTACTTC.